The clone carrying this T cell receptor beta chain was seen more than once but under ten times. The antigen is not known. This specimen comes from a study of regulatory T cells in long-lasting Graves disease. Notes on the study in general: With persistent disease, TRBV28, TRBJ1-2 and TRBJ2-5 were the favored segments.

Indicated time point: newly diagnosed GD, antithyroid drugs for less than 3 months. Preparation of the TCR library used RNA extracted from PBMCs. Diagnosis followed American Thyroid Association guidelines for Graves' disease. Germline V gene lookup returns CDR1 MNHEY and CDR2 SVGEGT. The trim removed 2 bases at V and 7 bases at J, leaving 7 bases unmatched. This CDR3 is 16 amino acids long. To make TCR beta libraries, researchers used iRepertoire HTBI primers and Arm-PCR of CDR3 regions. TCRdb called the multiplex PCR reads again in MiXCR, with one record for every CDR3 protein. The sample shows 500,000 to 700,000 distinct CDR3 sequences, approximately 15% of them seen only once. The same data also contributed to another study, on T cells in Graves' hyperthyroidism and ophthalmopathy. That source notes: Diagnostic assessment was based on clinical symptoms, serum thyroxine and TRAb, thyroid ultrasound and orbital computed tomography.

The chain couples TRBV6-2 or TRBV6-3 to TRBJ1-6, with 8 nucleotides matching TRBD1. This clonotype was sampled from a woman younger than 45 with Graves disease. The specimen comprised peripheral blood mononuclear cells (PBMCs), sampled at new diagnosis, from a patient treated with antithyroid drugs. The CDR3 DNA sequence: TGTGCCAGCAGTTACCCCCCGACAGGGGTCAATTCACCCCTCCACTTT. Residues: CASSYPPTGVNSPLHF.